This T cell receptor beta chain was captured in a study of cytomegalovirus exposure and HLA in healthy donors. In this sample, this clone turned up a few times. Its specificity is unknown. Study conclusions and caveats: Cytomegalovirus association was assigned to approximately 180 TCR beta chains.

This CDR3 is built from 13 residues. The V segment lost 7 bases and the J segment 6 bases; nucleotides outside the gene matches: 4. CDR1 and CDR2 from the germline V gene are LNHDA and SQIVND (reference sequence). Primers included in the PCR were 60 Vbeta and 13 Jbeta primers. The data were produced by immunoSEQ multiplex PCR, yet TCRdb's version contains in-frame clones alone and is incomplete. The table lists around 150,000 clones, less than 9.5% of them singletons. This rearrangement joins TRBV19 to TRBJ2-1, with 9 nucleotides matching TRBD1. The sequencing input was PBMCs. The source is a male donor in good health and CMV-seronegative. CDR3 bases: TGTGCCAGTAAGGACAGGGGCATCAATGAGCAGTTCTTC. Protein: CASKDRGINEQFF.